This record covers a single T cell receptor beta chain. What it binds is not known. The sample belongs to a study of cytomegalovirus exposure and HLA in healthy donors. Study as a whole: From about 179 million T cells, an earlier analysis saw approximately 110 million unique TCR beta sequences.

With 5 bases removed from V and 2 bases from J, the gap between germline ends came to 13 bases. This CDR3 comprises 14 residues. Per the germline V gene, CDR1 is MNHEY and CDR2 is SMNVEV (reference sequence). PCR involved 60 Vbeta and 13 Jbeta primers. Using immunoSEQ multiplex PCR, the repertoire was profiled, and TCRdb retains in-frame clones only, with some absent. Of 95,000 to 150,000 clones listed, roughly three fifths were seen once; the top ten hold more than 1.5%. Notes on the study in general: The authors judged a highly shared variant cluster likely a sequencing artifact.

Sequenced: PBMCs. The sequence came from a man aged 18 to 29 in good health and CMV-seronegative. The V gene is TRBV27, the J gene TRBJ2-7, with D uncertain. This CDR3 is CASSKTTPPYEQYF. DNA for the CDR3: TGTGCCAGCAGTAAGACGACACCACCCTACGAGCAGTACTTC.